The present TCR beta chain was sequenced within a study of blood T cell repertoires in COVID-19. Study summary: Researchers got acute and convalescent COVID-19 samples from the United States, Italy and Spain. From T cells, B-cell-depleted T cells, or PBMCs came the material, which was cDNA or gDNA.

As processed by the authors: The assay estimated nucleated cells by amplifying reference gene primers. Clones were read by immunoSEQ multiplex PCR, and TCRdb kept only the in-frame ones, dropping some. The DNA gave D and trimming, while V, J and clone size come from that table. The table includes about 110,000 clones, roughly 82% detected once. Trimming took 5 bases from V and 9 from J, leaving 13 bases between them. The CDR3 length is 12 residues. Per the germline V gene, CDR1 is MDHEN and CDR2 is SYDVKM. The sequencing input was peripheral blood. This TCR was sampled from a woman aged 60-75 years with acute or convalescent COVID-19. The genes are TRBV28 and TRBJ1-1, with D perhaps matching TRBD1 (5 bases). The CDR3 is CASSPSGAQAFF. The CDR3 DNA reads TGTGCCAGCAGTCCCTCTGGGGCGCAAGCTTTCTTT.